This T cell receptor beta chain was recovered during a study of blood T cell repertoires in COVID-19 (dated by TCRdb to the early 2020s). For the wider study: Samples from collaborators originated in the United States, Italy and Spain and spanned both the acute and convalescent phases of COVID-19. The material from the prospective study consisted of cDNA or gDNA derived from T cells, B-cell-depleted T cells, or PBMCs. Deeply sampled blood TCRbeta repertoires from subjects exposed to, actively infected with, or recovered from COVID-19 were included in the dataset. The repertoires were made available in a free public database intended to serve as a resource for research on the immune response to SARS-CoV-2. Samples came from the ongoing ImmuneRACE study (first 160 participants) plus 1,254 subjects from 6 global collaborators. A de-identified subject ID, COVID-19 status, age in years and sex were almost always included in the sample metadata. Where available, HLA class I and class II types were taken from metadata supplied by the sample provider and were not determined by assay-based typing.

The germline V gene provides CDR1 KGHSY and CDR2 FQNENV. The CDR3 runs 12 amino acids, cysteine and phenylalanine included. The DNA shown is the 36-base CDR3, in frame from base 1. V loses 3 bases, J loses 7 bases, and the germline ends lie 10 bases apart. On the study overall, not on this receptor specifically: The quantity of clinical and demographic metadata differed by source and by participant and was supplied without curation.

The immunoSEQ Assay, a bias-controlled multiplex PCR, was used to amplify TCRbeta CDR3 regions from genomic DNA. From the authors' description of their analysis: The number of nucleated cells in each sample was estimated from the amplification of reference gene primers within the assay. To quantify the absolute abundance of each unique TCRbeta CDR3 rearrangement, sequence reads were collapsed and filtered. For each sample, productive Simpson clonality was calculated as the square root of Simpson's diversity index over productive rearrangements. Here the immuneACCESS table is served through TCRdb, limited to in-frame sequences with V and J called. Missing clones are a known gap in these copies; in checked studies unresolved V genes cover under half, and the rest lacks a known reason. The DNA was the basis for D and trimming; V, J and clone size are from that table. The sample has around 100,000 clones on record, about 87% of them singletons. 11% of the sample lies in the top ten.

The collaborating institutions used their own protocols to collect whole blood in K2EDTA tubes. For TCRbeta analysis, collaborators shipped samples in one of three forms: frozen whole blood, isolated PBMCs, or DNA extracted from either of those sample types. Note on this clone: Its antigen is currently not known. No base quality information exists; no much larger clone differs at one position.

Sequencing was performed on peripheral blood. This receptor was identified in a man at least 80 years old with acute or convalescent COVID-19. This receptor chain uses TRBV16 and TRBJ2-7; matching of 5 bases hints at TRBD2 as the D gene. The CDR3 sequence is CASSQRVGEQYF. Read as DNA, the sequence is TGTGCCAGCAGCCAGAGGGTGGGGGAGCAGTACTTC.